This T cell receptor beta chain was sequenced during a study of blood T cells in healthy people across ages. This clonotype was counted between two and nine times. Then a second PCR, running about 6 to 11 cycles, was carried out with a sample-barcoded 5' primer and a J-beta primer mix. TCRdb re-derived calls from the 5' RACE reads in MiXCR, one entry per CDR3 protein. The table includes 1,300,000 or so distinct CDR3 sequences, 59% detected once. Researchers isolated at least 6 million PBMCs per sample. No fewer than 6 micrograms of total RNA were isolated from every sample. V was clipped by 4 bases and J by 3 bases, with 19 bases between them. The CDR3 is 16 residues long. Germline V CDR1 and CDR2: KGHSH, LQKENI.

The receptor comes from a man between 18 and 29 years old in good health. The gene calls are TRBV18 and TRBJ2-7; either TRBD1 or TRBD2 may supply D (5 bases each). The sequenced material came from blood. The CDR3 reads CASSQNVGTEVYEQYF. As DNA, the CDR3 is TGTGCCAGCTCACAGAATGTCGGGACGGAAGTCTACGAGCAGTACTTC.